What follows are 31 T cell receptor beta chains derived from one specimen sequenced in a study of neurological immune-mediated disorders (dated by TCRdb to the late 2010s). The library was built by means of 5' RACE. Instrument on record: Illumina HiSeq 2500. Clones were called with MiXCR by TCRdb after fastp trimmed the public reads at Q25, and only in-frame beta chains were retained. Records with the same CDR3 protein are collapsed into one entry carrying the most frequent genes and DNA. The sample table shows roughly 38,000 distinct CDR3 sequences, and 2.5% are seen once. About 12% of the sample is in the top ten clones. The specimen sequenced was PBMCs. The receptors come from a man younger than 45 with multiple sclerosis.

This clonotype has a count of ten or more. This chain links TRBV5-1 with TRBJ2-2; the D is unclear. The CDR3 totals 14 residues. The V gene's germline CDR1 is SGHRS and CDR2 YFSETQ. V was shortened by 1 base and J by 7 bases, with 11 bases between the two germline ends. In DNA form, the CDR3 reads TGCGCCAGCAGCTTGTCCCAAGAGATCGGGGAGCTGTTTTTT. Its translation: CASSLSQEIGELFF.

This clonotype was seen at least ten times. This chain joins TRBV27 and TRBJ2-6; D unclear. Between the trimmed V and J ends, which lost 5 bases and 4 bases, there was a span of 9 bases. CDR3 length: 14 residues. Germline-derived CDR1 and CDR2 are MNHEY and SMNVEV (reference sequence). The CDR3 sequence is CASSPDPGANVLTF. In DNA form, the CDR3 reads TGTGCCAGCAGTCCGGACCCCGGGGCCAACGTCCTGACTTTC.

This clonotype was found many times. This chain joins TRBV20-1 and TRBJ2-3; no clear D gene. Per germline, CDR1 DFQATT and CDR2 SNEGSKA (reference sequence). The CDR3 runs to 14 residues. V was trimmed by 3 bases and J by 1 base, leaving 11 bases between them. This chain's CDR3 is CSASAEPGTDTQYF. The CDR3 DNA reads TGCAGTGCTAGCGCAGAACCTGGCACAGATACGCAGTATTTT.

This clonotype appeared many times. The gene calls are TRBV11-2 and TRBJ1-1; D is perhaps TRBD1 (5 bases). Per the germline V gene, CDR1 is SGHAT and CDR2 is FQNNGV. Deletions cut 7 bases from V and 9 bases from J, with 15 bases between. CDR3 length equals 12 residues. CDR3 in amino acids: CASIAYQGQAFF. The CDR3 nucleotides read TGTGCCAGCATAGCTTACCAGGGTCAAGCTTTCTTT.

This clonotype was picked up many times. This rearrangement joins TRBV11-2 to TRBJ1-1, with no clear D. Trimming removed 3 bases from V and 4 bases from J, with 9 bases in between. The germline gives CDR1 SGHAT, CDR2 FQNNGV. The CDR3 is 13 residues long. The CDR3 DNA reads as TGTGCCAGCAGCTTGGGTGAAACCACTGAAGCTTTCTTT. It yields the protein CASSLGETTEAFF.

This clonotype was seen repeatedly, ten times or more. The chain recombines TRBV10-3 with TRBJ1-3; D not certain. Germline V CDR1 and CDR2: ENHRY, SYGVKD. The germline V and J ends were trimmed by 4 bases and 3 bases, with 13 bases remaining between them. The CDR3 totals 15 residues. The CDR3 DNA reads as TGTGCCATCAGTGCCGATCCCGGGGTTGGAAACACCATATATTTT. As protein: CAISADPGVGNTIYF.

This clonotype was counted at least ten times. This chain connects TRBV5-6 to TRBJ2-3; D perhaps matches TRBD1 (6 bases). Per the germline V gene, CDR1 is SGHDT and CDR2 is YYEEEE. Trimming removed 2 bases at V and 2 bases at J, with 9 bases between. This CDR3 has 14 residues. The CDR3 loop reads CASSFGQTTDTQYF. CDR3 DNA: TGTGCCAGCAGCTTTGGACAGACCACAGATACGCAGTATTTT.

The table lists this clonotype with many counts. The chain joins TRBV9 to TRBJ2-3, with 7 bases that match TRBD2. The ends lost 2 bases at V and 6 bases at J; junction bases unmatched: 6. This CDR3 comprises 14 residues. CDR1 and CDR2 from the germline V gene are SGDLS and YYNGEE. The CDR3 sequence: CASSVWGGGDTQYF. Written as DNA, the CDR3 is TGTGCCAGCAGCGTCTGGGGGGGAGGGGATACGCAGTATTTT. The full variable domain, its missing parts supplied by reference TRBV9 and TRBJ2-3, is DSGVTQTPKHLITATGQRVTLRCSPRSGDLSVYWYQQSLDQGLQFLIQYYNGEERAKGNILERFSAQQFPDLHSELNLSSLELGDSALYFCASSVWGGGDTQYFGPGTRLTVL.

This clonotype was seen repeatedly, ten times or more. This rearrangement joins TRBV5-1 to TRBJ1-4; no clear D gene. V was trimmed by 5 bases and J by 7 bases, leaving 9 bases between them. Germline CDR1 is SGHRS and CDR2 is YFSETQ. The CDR3 is 12 amino acids. For the CDR3, the DNA is TGCGCCAGCAGTTCGGGTTTTGAAAAACTGTTTTTT. It encodes CASSSGFEKLFF.

This clonotype showed up many times. The chain recombines TRBV7-9 with TRBJ2-6; TRBD1 aligns across 9 bases. The length of the CDR3 is 15 residues. Per germline, CDR1 SEHNR and CDR2 FQNEAQ (reference sequence). Losses at the gene ends were 5 bases for V and 6 bases for J; bases not matched to a gene: 5. CDR3 amino acids: CASSPGQGAANVLTF. CDR3 DNA: TGTGCCAGCAGCCCGGGACAGGGAGCGGCCAACGTCCTGACTTTC.

Many counts were recorded for this clonotype. CDR3 sequence (DNA): TGTGCCACCAGTGAGGATACAGAACTGCCCTACAATGAGCAGTTCTTC. Its protein product is CATSEDTELPYNEQFF. J is TRBJ2-1 and V is TRBV24-1; D remains unclear. Germline V gene data show CDR1 as KGHDR and CDR2 as SFDVKD. V lost 4 bases and J 2 bases, leaving 14 bases between the germline ends. The CDR3 is 16 residues long.

This clonotype was found many times. This chain links TRBV6-6 with TRBJ2-7; no clear D. Per the germline V gene, CDR1 is MNHNY and CDR2 is SVGAGI (reference sequence). This CDR3 contains 11 residues. V was shortened by 4 bases and J by 6 bases, with 7 bases between the two germline ends. The CDR3 loop reads CASSSRVEQYF. The CDR3 DNA reads TGTGCCAGCAGTTCCCGGGTCGAGCAGTACTTC.

This clonotype was detected many times. The V call is TRBV25-1, the J call TRBJ1-2; D is unresolved. Per the germline V gene, CDR1 is MGHDK and CDR2 is SYGVNS. The V end was cut by 7 bases, the J end by 4 bases, with 10 bases between. The CDR3 has 12 residues. The CDR3 reads CASMAGSYGYTF. The CDR3, as DNA: TGTGCCAGCATGGCAGGAAGCTATGGCTACACCTTC.

At least ten counts were recorded for this clonotype. J is TRBJ2-2 and V is TRBV20-1; D may be TRBD1 or TRBD2 (5 bases each). Trimming removed 1 base from V and 7 bases from J, with 16 bases in between. CDR1 is DFQATT and CDR2 is SNEGSKA in the germline V gene (reference sequence). There are 15 residues in the CDR3. The CDR3, as DNA: TGCAGTGCTAGAGGAGGGGCAGAAGCTGGCGGGGAGCTGTTTTTT. Translation: CSARGGAEAGGELFF.

The sample holds a few counts of this clonotype. The J gene is TRBJ2-2, the V gene TRBV12-3 or TRBV12-4; 7 bases match TRBD1. CDR3 length: 18 residues. J was trimmed by 0 bases and V by 3 bases; bases with no gene match: 10. The CDR3 sequence is CASSFMVMGQPNTGELFF. For the CDR3, the DNA is TGTGCCAGCAGTTTCATGGTTATGGGACAGCCGAACACCGGGGAGCTGTTTTTT.

This clonotype was seen many times. The J gene is TRBJ2-1, the V gene TRBV5-1, with D perhaps TRBD2 (5 bases). The V and J ends lost 4 bases and 4 bases respectively, with 9 bases between them. Germline V gene lookup returns CDR1 SGHRS and CDR2 YFSETQ. The CDR3 loop spans 13 amino acids. In nucleotides, the CDR3 is TGCGCCAGCAGCATTGGACTGTACAATGAGCAGTTCTTC. Protein product: CASSIGLYNEQFF.

In its sample, this clonotype was seen a few times. Just one base apart from a much larger clone, this may be a read error. The CDR3 does not end in the conserved phenylalanine or tryptophan, so this is likely a read error. The chain carries TRBV5-1 and TRBJ2-7; D not resolved. V lost 4 bases and J 0 bases, leaving 2 bases between the germline ends. CDR1 SGHRS and CDR2 YFSETQ come from the germline V gene. The CDR3 length is 11 residues. The chain's CDR3 is CASSASYEQYC. For the CDR3, the DNA is TGCGCCAGCAGCGCCTCCTACGAGCAGTACTGC.

This clonotype was observed many times. This chain uses TRBV6-6 with TRBJ2-7; no reliable D call. The CDR3 runs 15 residues. The V end was cut by 3 bases, the J end by 2 bases, with 14 bases between. The germline V gene has CDR1 MNHNY and CDR2 SVGAGI (reference sequence). This CDR3 is CASSYSGPRTYEQYF. CDR3 nucleotides: TGTGCCAGCAGTTATTCAGGACCCAGGACCTACGAGCAGTACTTC.

This clonotype occurred many times. J is TRBJ1-4 and V is TRBV20-1; D perhaps matches TRBD1 (6 bases). The CDR3 length is 16 residues. Trimming took 0 bases from V and 1 from J, leaving 12 bases between them. CDR1 DFQATT and CDR2 SNEGSKA come from the germline V gene (reference sequence). In nucleotides, the CDR3 is TGCAGTGCTAGAGATCCCAGGGGAGGAACTAATGAAAAACTGTTTTTT. This codes for CSARDPRGGTNEKLFF.

This clonotype has a count of ten or more. The CDR3 DNA follows: TGCAGTGCCCCGGATAGCGGGGGGTATGCAGATACGCAGTATTTT. Translated, it gives CSAPDSGGYADTQYF. This chain links TRBV20-1 with TRBJ2-3; TRBD2 matches 10 bases. J was trimmed by 4 bases and V by 6 bases; bases with no gene match: 10. Germline CDR1 and CDR2: DFQATT and SNEGSKA (reference sequence). The CDR3 extends over 15 amino acids.

In its sample, this clonotype was seen many times. In nucleotides, the CDR3 is TGCAGTGCTGCCGGGACAGGATACTACGAGCAGTACTTC. This sequence encodes CSAAGTGYYEQYF. J is TRBJ2-7 and V is TRBV20-1; 8 bases are shared with TRBD1. Trimming cost V 5 bases and J 3 bases; bases outside gene matches: 6. CDR3 length: 13 residues. The germline CDR1 and CDR2 sequences are DFQATT and SNEGSKA (reference sequence).

This clonotype was detected many times. The rearrangement uses TRBV3-1 and TRBJ2-3; D unclear. The germline CDR1 and CDR2 sequences are LGHDT and YNNKEL (reference sequence). This CDR3 has 15 amino acids. Between the trimmed V and J ends, which lost 0 bases and 3 bases, there was a span of 10 bases. The CDR3 spells CASSQDSKGTDTQYF. In DNA form, the CDR3 reads TGTGCCAGCAGCCAAGATTCCAAGGGAACAGATACGCAGTATTTT.

The table lists this clonotype with many counts. The J gene is TRBJ1-6, the V gene TRBV7-2, with D perhaps matching TRBD1 (5 bases). V was pared by 1 base and J by 10 bases, with 11 bases between. Germline CDR1 and CDR2: SGHTA and FQGNSA. The CDR3 sequence is 14 residues long. Here the CDR3 reads CASSLDQGYSPLHF. The CDR3 nucleotides are TGTGCCAGCAGCTTAGATCAGGGTTACTCACCCCTCCACTTT.

The V call is TRBV20-1, the J call TRBJ2-5; D gene uncertain. CDR1 and CDR2 from the germline V gene are DFQATT and SNEGSKA (reference sequence). V gave up 0 bases and J gave up 2 bases, with 10 bases separating them. This CDR3 is built from 14 residues. The CDR3 region has the DNA TGCAGTGCTAGAGAACCCAGTGGGCAAGAGACCCAGTACTTC. This translates into CSAREPSGQETQYF.

This clonotype was picked up many times. The chain links TRBV10-3 to TRBJ1-2, with unresolved D. Germline CDR1 and CDR2: ENHRY and SYGVKD. Trimming stripped 8 bases from V and 6 bases from J, with 28 bases between. The CDR3 loop spans 17 amino acids. The CDR3 nucleotides read TGTGCCATCGACAAAACGTTCTCATCACCTCAGGCCCATGGCTACACCTTC. Translation: CAIDKTFSSPQAHGYTF.

This clonotype was counted many times. This chain links TRBV28 with TRBJ2-3, with 7 nucleotides matching TRBD2. Germline CDR1 and CDR2: MDHEN and SYDVKM. The CDR3 contains 12 residues. With 8 bases clipped from V and 6 bases from J, the junction kept 5 bases outside the gene matches. CDR3 nucleotide sequence: TGTGCCAGCGGGGAGGGCATGGATACGCAGTATTTT. It translates to CASGEGMDTQYF.

This clonotype was seen many times. The chain combines TRBV3-1 with TRBJ2-1; D may be TRBD2 (5 bases). The CDR3 contains 16 residues. The ends were cut back, 2 bases at V and 3 bases at J, with 14 bases in the middle. Germline CDR1 LGHDT, CDR2 YNNKEL (reference sequence). The CDR3 is CASSQPTRSGYNEQFF. CDR3 DNA sequence: TGTGCCAGCAGCCAACCAACTAGATCGGGCTACAATGAGCAGTTCTTC.

The chain combines TRBV7-6 with TRBJ2-3; perhaps TRBD1 as D (6 bases). V lost 5 bases and J 4 bases, leaving 13 bases between the germline ends. CDR3 size: 14 residues. From germline, CDR1 is SGHVS and CDR2 FNYEAQ. The CDR3 region is CASSTSGDPDTQYF. The CDR3 coding sequence is TGTGCCAGCAGCACATCAGGGGATCCAGATACGCAGTATTTT.

There are many counts of this clonotype. A read error is possible here, since a much larger clone lies one base away. The rearrangement joins TRBV9 to TRBJ1-1; tentative D call: TRBD1 (6 bases). The CDR3 extends over 15 amino acids. Germline V gene lookup returns CDR1 SGDLS and CDR2 YYNGEE. Trimming took off 6 bases at V and 4 bases at J, with 19 bases between the two ends. The CDR3 region is CASTNTGTTGTEAFF. As DNA, the CDR3 is TGTGCCAGCACAAACACCGGGACAACGGGCACTGAAGCTTTCTTT.

This clonotype came up many times. The chain is built from TRBV7-2 and TRBJ1-3; D remains unclear. Germline V gene sequence: CDR1 SGHTA, CDR2 FQGNSA. V lost 2 bases to trimming and J lost 8 bases, with 7 bases between them. The CDR3 has 12 residues. The CDR3: CASSLSGDTIYF. The CDR3 DNA sequence: TGTGCCAGCAGCTTAAGTGGGGACACCATATATTTT.

This clonotype has ten or more counts. The chain employs TRBV10-1 and TRBJ2-1; D may be TRBD1 (8 bases). Trimming pared 3 bases from V and 12 bases from J, leaving 24 bases between. Germline V gives CDR1 WNHNN, CDR2 SYGVQD (reference sequence). The CDR3 is 16 amino acids. The CDR3 is CASSDPRGGSGQGQFF. CDR3 nucleotides: TGCGCCAGCAGTGACCCCAGGGGAGGGAGCGGACAGGGGCAGTTCTTC.